This TCR beta chain was identified during a study of somatic mutations in cytotoxic T cells in rheumatoid arthritis. The wider study: Immediately following diagnosis and ahead of any treatment, patient blood (around 28 ml EDTA) was drawn.

In germline, CDR1 is SGDLS, CDR2 YYNGEE. The CDR3 has 15 amino acids. Trimming removed 0 bases from V and 2 bases from J, with 11 bases in between. General study results and limits: Each of 8 out of 65 patients had a largest CD8+ clone that made up more than 20% of CD8+ cells. Comparison of CD8+ T-cell clonality between rheumatoid arthritis patients and age-matched healthy controls yielded no significant difference.

Positive magnetic bead selection isolated CD4+ and CD8+ cells, and flow cytometry checked purity. As regards this clone: Its target is unknown.

Here immunoSEQ multiplex PCR was the method, and the copy in TCRdb shows in-frame clones only, minus some. Of tens of thousands of clones listed, 78% were seen once; the top ten hold around 11%. This chain uses TRBV9 with TRBJ1-1, with D tentatively TRBD1 (5 bases). The source of this sequence is an adult with rheumatoid arthritis. Input material: CD8+ T cells sorted from blood. The CDR3 DNA follows: TGTGCCAGCAGCGTAGGTGGGACCCCCAACACTGAAGCTTTCTTT. It translates to CASSVGGTPNTEAFF.